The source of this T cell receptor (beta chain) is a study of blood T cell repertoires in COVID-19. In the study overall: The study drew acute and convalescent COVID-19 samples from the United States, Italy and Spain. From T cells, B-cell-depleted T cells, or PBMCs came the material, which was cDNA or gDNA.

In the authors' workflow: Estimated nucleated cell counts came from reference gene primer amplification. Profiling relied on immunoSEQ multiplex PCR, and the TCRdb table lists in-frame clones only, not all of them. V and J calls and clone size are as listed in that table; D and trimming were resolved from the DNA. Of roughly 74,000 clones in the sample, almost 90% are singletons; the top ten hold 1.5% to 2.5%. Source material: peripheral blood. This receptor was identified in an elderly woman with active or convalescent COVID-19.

The CDR3 loop is CASSHHFSLPGNTIYF. The DNA of the CDR3 is TGTGCCAGTTCACACCATTTTTCCCTTCCTGGAAACACCATATATTTT. The chain employs TRBV19 and TRBJ1-3; D unclear. The length of the CDR3 is 16 residues. CDR1 and CDR2 (germline): LNHDA, SQIVND (reference sequence). With 8 bases removed from V and 2 bases from J, the gap between germline ends came to 19 bases.